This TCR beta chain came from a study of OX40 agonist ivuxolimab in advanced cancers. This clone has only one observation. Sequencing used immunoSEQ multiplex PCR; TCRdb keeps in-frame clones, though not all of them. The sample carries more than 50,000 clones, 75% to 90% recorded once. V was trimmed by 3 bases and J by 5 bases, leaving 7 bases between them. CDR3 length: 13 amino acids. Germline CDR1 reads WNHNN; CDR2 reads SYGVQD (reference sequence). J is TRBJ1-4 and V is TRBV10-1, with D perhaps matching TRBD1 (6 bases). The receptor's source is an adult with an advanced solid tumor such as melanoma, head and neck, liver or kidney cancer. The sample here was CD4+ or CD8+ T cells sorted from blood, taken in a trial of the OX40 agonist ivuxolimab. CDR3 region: CASSDTGNEKLFF. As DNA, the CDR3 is TGCGCCAGCAGTGATACAGGGAATGAAAAACTGTTTTTT.